A selection of T cell receptor beta chains follows, all from one sample in a study of pediatric ulcerative colitis. Clones were sequenced by immunoSEQ multiplex PCR, and TCRdb holds only the in-frame ones, with some missing. Of around 40,000 clones detected, roughly four fifths appear once; the ten largest clones hold approximately 9%. Sequencing was done on a sample of gut tissue. The receptors come from a boy aged 10-17 years with severe ulcerative colitis. The conserved cysteine and the conserved F or W are not part of the CDR3 here.

v_call	j_call	cdr3_length	cdr3_aa
TRBV7-9	TRBJ2-1	12	ASSGTDVYNEQF
TRBV2	TRBJ1-6	13	ASRVDREEVSPLH
TRBV28	TRBJ2-1	13	ASSSRGPRGNEQF
TRBV6-1	TRBJ1-4	12	ASSEKFRGEKLF
TRBV5-1	TRBJ1-2	11	ASSGEVPYGYT
TRBV11-2	TRBJ1-2	13	ASSLSGQGARGYT
TRBV20-1	TRBJ1-1	9	SAKEDVEAF
TRBV4-1	TRBJ2-3	12	ASRQLGGRDTQY
TRBV18	TRBJ1-3	12	ASSPPGGVRTIY
TRBV5-1	TRBJ1-2	11	ASSLAANYGYT
TRBV5-4	TRBJ1-2	11	ASTRQGAIGYT
TRBV5-4	TRBJ1-5	11	ASSLGLGQPQH
TRBV5-4	TRBJ2-1	12	ASSYRDRLNEQF
TRBV28	TRBJ2-7	11	AISRTGAYEQY
TRBV11-3	TRBJ2-2	13	ASSFTGTGPGELF
TRBV11-2	TRBJ2-1	13	ASSLGPPDLYEQF
TRBV27	TRBJ2-1	10	ASSTPGAKQF
TRBV7-8	TRBJ2-7	13	ASSLSGRGSYEQY
TRBV9	TRBJ1-4	12	ASSAGAINEKLF
TRBV28	TRBJ1-4	13	ASSTRGTGDEKLF
TRBV2	TRBJ2-1	10	ASILRREAQF
TRBV28	TRBJ1-1	12	ASSLDQGSPEAF
TRBV28	TRBJ2-6	11	ASSLSSSHVLT
TRBV28	TRBJ1-6	11	ASSLYGWVPLH
TRBV4-1	TRBJ2-4	14	ASSQAVGQGQNIQY
TRBV10-3	TRBJ2-7	12	ANLSRDRNYEQY
TRBV6-5	TRBJ2-2	12	ASSLKLASGELF
TRBV28	TRBJ1-2	13	ASRNAQGLRNGYT
TRBV4-1	TRBJ2-3	11	ASAQSPTDTQY
TRBV30	TRBJ1-2	11	AWTSSDNYGYT
TRBV6-1	TRBJ2-3	13	ASSEVGLRTDTQY
TRBV10-2	TRBJ1-2	12	ASTQSDRVHGYT
TRBV29-1	TRBJ1-1	11	SVERAAEAEAF
TRBV4-1	TRBJ2-2	13	ASSQGYPNTGELF
TRBV27	TRBJ1-1	13	ASRLSLLTGTEAF
TRBV28	TRBJ1-3	16	ASSSLPGRVDSGNTIY
TRBV19	TRBJ1-2	15	ASSITPLQGARYGYT
TRBV7-8	TRBJ2-6	17	ASSLIGGPVDSGANVLT
TRBV30	TRBJ1-1	9	AWGAAIEAF
TRBV4-1	TRBJ2-7	15	ASSQDNPAGDSGEQY
TRBV7-9	TRBJ2-1	14	ASTTSDGGIYNEQF
TRBV5-1	TRBJ2-5	13	ASSANDGKQETQY
TRBV5-5	TRBJ2-2	14	ASSLMWTVNTGELF